This entry describes one TCR beta chain. Its antigen is not identified. V lost 0 bases to trimming and J lost 0 bases, with 16 bases between them. The germline gives CDR1 SGHDT, CDR2 YYEEEE. This CDR3 comprises 17 residues. Sequencing was performed with immunoSEQ multiplex PCR; in TCRdb, only in-frame clones are kept and a portion is missing. The table lists 120,000 or so clones, roughly 89% of them singletons, with around 1.1% in the top ten. While the first cohort had around 700 subjects, the donors belonged to the separate validation cohort of roughly 130 subjects. The sample comes from a study of cytomegalovirus exposure and HLA in healthy donors. Broader study findings: It was 164 TCR beta chains that were listed as cytomegalovirus-associated. Specific recognition of CMV antigens was confirmed in vitro for a few chains (all CMV-associated). Rarity characterized most TCR sequences, yet some public TCRs appeared in many donors.

The clonotype comes from a woman under 30 in good health and CMV-seronegative. The chain carries TRBV5-6 and TRBJ2-7; TRBD2 might be the D (6 bases). The source material was PBMCs. The CDR3 coding sequence is TGTGCCAGCAGCTTGGGTGCTAGCGCATACTCCTCCTACGAGCAGTACTTC. Amino acid sequence: CASSLGASAYSSYEQYF.